These 26 T cell receptor beta chains were sequenced from one sample in a study of healthy donors' naive CD4 and CD8 T cells. Starting from roughly 0.55 ug of total RNA, TCR libraries were made with linear amplification. Using its own MiXCR run on the reads, TCRdb lists one record per CDR3 protein. The sample has 150,000 to 200,000 distinct CDR3 sequences, 65% to 75% seen once. Material for sequencing was naive CD4+ and CD8+ T cells sorted from blood, pooled from several donors. The receptors come from a pool of human donors in good health; the sample pools cells from several healthy donors.

Notes on this clonotype: One junction end does not reproduce the germline sequence, and a read error may be involved. The V and J genes are TRBV29-1 and TRBJ2-3; no clear D. The CDR3 contains 14 residues. Germline loops: CDR1 SQVTM, CDR2 ANQGSEA. The DNA for the CDR3 is TGCAGCGTCGCCGAAGGGTCCTTCACAAATACGCAGTATTTT. Its translation: CSVAEGSFTNTQYF.

This clonotype was observed a handful of times. J is TRBJ1-1 and V is TRBV29-1; perhaps TRBD1 as D (5 bases). The CDR3 has 11 residues. CDR1 is SQVTM and CDR2 is ANQGSEA in the germline V gene. V lost 0 bases, J lost 11 bases, and 10 bases lay in between. CDR3: CSVEDRVSAFF. CDR3 coding DNA: TGCAGCGTTGAAGACAGGGTTTCGGCTTTCTTT. The variable domain in full, completed from reference TRBV29-1 and TRBJ1-1, reads SAVISQKPSRDICQRGTSLTIQCQVDSQVTMMFWYRQQPGQSLTLIATANQGSEATYESGFVIDKFPISRPNLTFSTLTVSNMSPEDSSIYLCSVEDRVSAFFGQGTRLTVV.

The CDR3 loop is CASSLARASGSYEQYF. The CDR3 DNA sequence: TGTGCCAGCAGCTTGGCGCGGGCTAGCGGGTCCTACGAGCAGTACTTC. The V call is TRBV5-6, the J call TRBJ2-7; TRBD2 matches at 8 bases. Germline trimming cut 0 bases from V and 1 base from J; bases unmatched to any gene: 6. Germline V lookup: CDR1 SGHDT, CDR2 YYEEEE. The CDR3 runs to 16 residues. Combining the CDR3 with reference TRBV5-6 and TRBJ2-7 gives the whole variable domain DAGVTQSPTHLIKTRGQQVTLRCSPKSGHDTVSWYQQALGQGPQFIFQYYEEEERQRGNFPDRFSGHQFPNYSSELNVNALLLGDSALYLCASSLARASGSYEQYFGPGTRLTVT.

The V call is TRBV29-1, the J call TRBJ2-1; no reliable D call. The ends were cut back, 4 bases at V and 7 bases at J, with 14 bases in the middle. The CDR3 runs 13 residues. In germline, CDR1 is SQVTM, CDR2 ANQGSEA. The CDR3 sequence is CSVARWGSNEQFF. DNA for the CDR3: TGCAGCGTTGCCCGGTGGGGTTCAAATGAGCAGTTCTTC.

This sequence joins TRBV27 and TRBJ2-5; 13 nucleotides line up with TRBD2. Germline V gene sequence: CDR1 MNHEY, CDR2 SMNVEV (reference sequence). Unmatched junction bases numbered 4, after V lost 5 bases and J lost 4 bases. The CDR3 loop spans 15 amino acids. The CDR3 sequence is CASSGGLAGVETQYF. The CDR3, as DNA: TGTGCCAGCAGTGGCGGACTAGCGGGAGTAGAGACCCAGTACTTC.

This clonotype was seen a few times. The chain carries TRBV29-1 and TRBJ2-2; D not certain. Germline V gene lookup returns CDR1 SQVTM and CDR2 ANQGSEA. The CDR3 is 13 amino acids. V gave up 7 bases and J gave up 1 base, with 10 bases separating them. The CDR3, as DNA: TGCAGCGCAGGAAGGGAGAACACCGGGGAGCTGTTTTTT. Translation gives CSAGRENTGELFF.

The gene calls are TRBV29-1 and TRBJ2-2; 7 bases are a match to TRBD1. V trimming: 4 bases; J trimming: 0 bases; junction bases outside the gene matches: 11. CDR3 size: 17 residues. Per germline, CDR1 SQVTM and CDR2 ANQGSEA. The CDR3, as DNA: TGCAGCGTTGCAATGGGACAGCTTCACGCGAACACCGGGGAGCTGTTTTTT. Translation: CSVAMGQLHANTGELFF.

This chain links TRBV27 with TRBJ2-1; 7 bases are a match to TRBD1. The J segment lost 6 bases and the V segment lost 1 base, leaving 15 bases of the junction unmatched. Per germline, CDR1 MNHEY and CDR2 SMNVEV (reference sequence). This CDR3 is built from 18 residues. The CDR3 sequence: CASSLLDRQGTHLNEQFF. The CDR3 DNA reads as TGTGCCAGCAGTTTATTGGACAGGCAGGGGACCCACCTCAATGAGCAGTTCTTC.

The rearrangement joins TRBV19 to TRBJ2-7; 9 nucleotides agree with TRBD1. V shed 11 bases, J shed 4 bases, and the junction held 6 bases outside the gene matches. The germline V gene has CDR1 LNHDA and CDR2 SQIVND (reference sequence). This CDR3 is built from 12 residues. The CDR3 region is CAHGTGFYEQYF. The CDR3 DNA reads TGTGCCCACGGGACAGGGTTTTACGAGCAGTACTTC. Filled out from reference TRBV19 and TRBJ2-7, the complete variable domain reads DGGITQSPKYLFRKEGQNVTLSCEQNLNHDAMYWYRQDPGQGLRLIYYSQIVNDFQKGDIAEGYSVSREKKESFPLTVTSAQKNPTAFYLCAHGTGFYEQYFGPGTRLTVT.

J is TRBJ1-2 and V is TRBV6-5, with D maybe TRBD1 (5 bases). The V and J ends lost 0 bases and 0 bases respectively, with 20 bases between them. This CDR3 region has 19 residues. Germline V gene lookup returns CDR1 MNHEY and CDR2 SVGAGI. This CDR3 is CASSYSKLSVRGTNYGYTF. The CDR3 DNA follows: TGTGCCAGCAGTTACTCGAAATTAAGTGTAAGGGGAACTAACTATGGCTACACCTTC.

J is TRBJ1-1 and V is TRBV6-1, with D possibly being TRBD1 (5 bases). The V and J ends lost 2 bases and 0 bases respectively, with 19 bases between them. The CDR3 is made up of 18 amino acids. The germline gives CDR1 MNHNS, CDR2 SASEGT. The CDR3: CASSEWGYGGRMNTEAFF. Here the CDR3 DNA reads TGTGCCAGCAGTGAATGGGGGTATGGTGGGCGGATGAACACTGAAGCTTTCTTT.

As for this clonotype: One end of the junction varies from germline; a read error may be responsible. The chain has TRBV29-1 and TRBJ2-7; D unresolved. The CDR3 spans 14 residues. Germline V CDR1 and CDR2: SQVTM, ANQGSEA. The CDR3 here is CSIEVLGPTYEQYF. CDR3 DNA sequence: TGCAGCATTGAGGTTTTAGGGCCAACCTACGAGCAGTACTTC.

The chain is built from TRBV6-1 and TRBJ1-3, with 12 bases identical to TRBD1. The length of the CDR3 is 14 residues. With V trimmed by 7 bases and J by 11 bases, 9 bases remained unmatched. The V gene's germline CDR1 is MNHNS and CDR2 SASEGT. CDR3 sequence: CASTSGQGAWAIYF. The CDR3 DNA follows: TGTGCCAGCACCTCGGGACAGGGGGCTTGGGCCATATATTTT.

This clonotype was seen only once. V usage is TRBV19 and J usage is TRBJ2-7; D is ambiguous. The CDR3 covers 15 residues. CDR1 is LNHDA and CDR2 is SQIVND in the germline V gene (reference sequence). Trimming took 5 bases from V and 4 from J, leaving 18 bases between them. The CDR3 coding sequence is TGTGCCAGTAGTGCCGGGTTTGGCCTGGCTTACGAGCAGTACTTC. Encoded protein: CASSAGFGLAYEQYF.

This clonotype turned up a few times. The chain combines TRBV27 with TRBJ1-4; D unclear. Trimming took off 5 bases at V and 4 bases at J, with 5 bases between the two ends. CDR1 MNHEY and CDR2 SMNVEV come from the germline V gene (reference sequence). The CDR3 is 12 amino acids. CDR3 in DNA: TGTGCCAGCAGTAATGGTAATGAAAAACTGTTTTTT. Translation: CASSNGNEKLFF.

The chain couples TRBV28 to TRBJ1-1; possibly TRBD1 for D (6 bases). CDR1 is MDHEN and CDR2 is SYDVKM in the germline V gene. CDR3 length: 18 residues. V lost 1 base and J 4 bases, leaving 22 bases between the germline ends. The CDR3 loop reads CASSLFRTNQGRGTEAFF. The CDR3 DNA reads TGTGCCAGCAGTTTATTCCGCACGAACCAGGGGAGAGGCACTGAAGCTTTCTTT.

The rearrangement uses TRBV29-1 and TRBJ2-1, with 10 nucleotides matching TRBD2. CDR1 is SQVTM and CDR2 is ANQGSEA in the germline V gene. The V and J ends lost 6 bases and 3 bases, in that order; junction bases with no gene match: 5. The CDR3 totals 14 residues. CDR3 region: CSVASGSGYNEQFF. The CDR3 DNA reads TGCAGCGTCGCTAGCGGGAGCGGCTACAATGAGCAGTTCTTC.

This clonotype appeared a few times. This chain joins TRBV14 and TRBJ2-5; the D gene is possibly TRBD1 (5 bases). This CDR3 region has 17 residues. The germline gives CDR1 SGHDN, CDR2 FVKESK. V lost 0 bases and J 4 bases, leaving 18 bases between the germline ends. The CDR3 nucleotides read TGTGCCAGCAGCCAAGACAGGGTACGGCACTACCTAGAGACCCAGTACTTC. It yields the protein CASSQDRVRHYLETQYF.

J is TRBJ1-1 and V is TRBV7-2; TRBD1 matches at 8 bases. Germline V CDR1 and CDR2: SGHTA, FQGNSA. There are 13 residues in the CDR3. Trimming removed 4 bases from V and 3 bases from J; junction bases left unmatched: 1. This chain's CDR3 is CASSSDRDTEAFF. CDR3 DNA sequence: TGTGCCAGCAGCTCGGACAGGGACACTGAAGCTTTCTTT.

The chain has TRBV19 and TRBJ1-1; D uncertain. V lost 2 bases and J lost 4, with 5 bases in between. CDR3 length: 12 amino acids. CDR1 is LNHDA, CDR2 SQIVND, per germline (reference sequence). The CDR3 DNA sequence: TGTGCCAGTAGTATAACAACCACTGAAGCTTTCTTT. Its protein product is CASSITTTEAFF.

The V and J genes are TRBV11-3 and TRBJ2-4, with TRBD2 identical over 14 bases. This CDR3 region has 15 residues. The J segment lost 7 bases and the V segment lost 5 bases, leaving 4 bases of the junction unmatched. The V gene's germline CDR1 is SGHNT and CDR2 YENEEA. CDR3 region: CASSPRLAGGNIQYF. The CDR3 DNA sequence: TGTGCCAGCAGCCCACGACTAGCGGGAGGGAACATTCAGTACTTC.

The V and J genes are TRBV15 and TRBJ1-1; tentative D call: TRBD1 (6 bases). Germline CDR1 and CDR2: LNHNV and YYDKDF (reference sequence). Trimming pared 7 bases from V and 1 base from J, leaving 13 bases between. The CDR3 is made up of 14 amino acids. The CDR3 protein is CATTQGQSNTEAFF. The CDR3 DNA follows: TGTGCCACCACCCAGGGGCAGTCGAACACTGAAGCTTTCTTT.

The chain employs TRBV6-5 and TRBJ1-3, with unresolved D. Trimming removed 6 bases at V and 4 bases at J, with 13 bases between. CDR3 size: 14 residues. The germline V gene encodes CDR1 MNHEY and CDR2 SVGAGI. The CDR3 sequence is CASSRGVSGNTIYF. Here the CDR3 DNA reads TGTGCCAGCAGCCGTGGTGTGAGCGGAAACACCATATATTTT.

The V call is TRBV2, the J call TRBJ2-2, with TRBD2 matching 8 bases. Trimming at V came to 4 bases and at J to 1 base, leaving 2 bases not matched to a gene. This CDR3 spans 15 amino acids. Germline CDR1 is SNHLY and CDR2 is FYNNEI. The CDR3 sequence: CASSASGWNTGELFF. The CDR3 DNA reads TGTGCCAGCAGTGCTAGCGGGTGGAACACCGGGGAGCTGTTTTTT.

The chain couples TRBV29-1 to TRBJ2-7, with D tentatively TRBD2 (5 bases). V lost 0 bases, J lost 6 bases, and 9 bases lay in between. From germline, CDR1 is SQVTM and CDR2 ANQGSEA. The CDR3 length is 12 residues. CDR3 bases: TGCAGCGTTGAAGACCTAGCCGCCGAGCAGTACTTC. It encodes CSVEDLAAEQYF.

The chain is built from TRBV2 and TRBJ2-5; TRBD2 matches 8 bases. The CDR3 totals 13 residues. Trimming cost V 4 bases and J 4 bases; bases outside gene matches: 2. CDR1 SNHLY and CDR2 FYNNEI come from the germline V gene. The DNA of the CDR3 is TGTGCCAGCAGTGCCCTAGCGGGAGAGACCCAGTACTTC. It specifies CASSALAGETQYF.